These 14 T cell receptor beta chains were all obtained from the same sample, sequenced in a study of cytomegalovirus exposure and HLA in healthy donors. PCR was performed using 60 Vbeta and 13 Jbeta primers. Sequencing was performed with immunoSEQ multiplex PCR; in TCRdb, only in-frame clones are kept and a portion is missing. This table has about 210,000 clones, around 82% appearing once. The sample consisted of PBMCs. The source of these receptors is a man in his forties or fifties in good health and CMV-seropositive.

The chain carries TRBV4-2 and TRBJ2-4; weak D call: TRBD2 (5 bases). CDR1 and CDR2 from the germline V gene are LGHNA and YNFKEQ. This CDR3 contains 15 residues. V was shortened by 0 bases and J by 7 bases, with 13 bases between the two germline ends. The CDR3 sequence is CASSQDGGNGNIQYF. The CDR3 DNA is TGTGCCAGCAGCCAAGATGGAGGTAACGGGAACATTCAGTACTTC.

The rearrangement uses TRBV7-6 and TRBJ1-6, with D possibly matching TRBD1 (5 bases). The germline CDR1 and CDR2 sequences are SGHVS and FNYEAQ. The CDR3 contains 16 residues. Between the trimmed V and J ends, which lost 7 bases and 7 bases, there was a span of 20 bases. The CDR3 region has the DNA TGTGCCAGCAACGGGGGGGGAGCGGGCCCCAATTCACCCCTCCACTTT. Its translation is CASNGGGAGPNSPLHF. The variable domain in full, completed from reference TRBV7-6 and TRBJ1-6, reads GAGVSQSPRYKVTKRGQDVALRCDPISGHVSLYWYRQALGQGPEFLTYFNYEAQQDKSGLPNDRFSAERPEGSISTLTIQRTEQRDSAMYRCASNGGGAGPNSPLHFGNGTRLTVT.

The chain couples TRBV19 to TRBJ1-1, with D perhaps TRBD1 (5 bases). CDR1 and CDR2 from the germline V gene are LNHDA and SQIVND (reference sequence). V lost 7 bases and J lost 2, with 14 bases in between. The CDR3 is 14 residues long. In DNA, the CDR3 is TGTGCCAGTACCGACACAGGAACAAACACTGAAGCTTTCTTT. Protein sequence: CASTDTGTNTEAFF.

The chain carries TRBV9 and TRBJ2-5, with a possible D match to TRBD1 (6 bases). Germline-derived CDR1 and CDR2 are SGDLS and YYNGEE. V was cut by 4 bases and J by 7 bases, with 14 bases left in between. The CDR3 covers 13 residues. The CDR3 loop reads CASSPEGVRTQYF. CDR3 DNA: TGTGCCAGCAGCCCCGAGGGGGTCCGGACCCAGTACTTC.

The V gene is TRBV28, the J gene TRBJ1-5, with TRBD1 matching 7 bases. Germline V gene sequence: CDR1 MDHEN, CDR2 SYDVKM. V dropped 5 bases and J dropped 1; count of bases not matched to a gene: 8. This CDR3 is built from 16 residues. The CDR3 DNA reads as TGTGCCAGCAGTCCTGCGACAGGGAGAAGCAATCAGCCCCAGCATTTT. This translates into CASSPATGRSNQPQHF.

The rearrangement joins TRBV28 to TRBJ2-3; 8 bases are a match to TRBD2. The V segment lost 2 bases and the J segment 3 bases; nucleotides outside the gene matches: 10. Germline loops: CDR1 MDHEN, CDR2 SYDVKM. This CDR3 contains 17 residues. DNA for the CDR3: TGTGCCAGCAGTTTAACTAGCGGAGGGCTATTTACAGATACGCAGTATTTT. This encodes CASSLTSGGLFTDTQYF.

This sequence joins TRBV7-2 and TRBJ2-5; D is undetermined. With 0 bases removed from V and 5 bases from J, the gap between germline ends came to 7 bases. Looked up from germline, CDR1 is SGHTA and CDR2 is FQGNSA. The CDR3 consists of 13 residues. CDR3 coding DNA: TGTGCCAGCAGCTTAGCCTTACACGAGACCCAGTACTTC. Translation: CASSLALHETQYF.

This chain uses TRBV28 with TRBJ1-5; tentatively, D is TRBD1 (6 bases). The germline CDR1 and CDR2 sequences are MDHEN and SYDVKM. V was cut by 5 bases and J by 0 bases, with 14 bases left in between. CDR3 length equals 16 residues. CDR3 residues: CASSDLTGTSNQPQHF. CDR3 sequence (DNA): TGTGCCAGCAGTGATCTTACAGGGACTAGCAATCAGCCCCAGCATTTT.

The V and J genes are TRBV19 and TRBJ1-5; D is unclear. CDR3 size: 13 residues. Trimming removed 4 bases at V and 5 bases at J, with 9 bases between. Germline V gene lookup returns CDR1 LNHDA and CDR2 SQIVND (reference sequence). The CDR3 is CASSRGLYQPQHF. The CDR3 region has the DNA TGTGCCAGTAGTAGAGGATTATATCAGCCCCAGCATTTT.

This chain links TRBV27 with TRBJ2-4; 7 bases fit TRBD1. V trimming: 7 bases; J trimming: 1 base; junction bases outside the gene matches: 4. Germline assignment: CDR1 MNHEY and CDR2 SMNVEV (reference sequence). The CDR3 has 14 residues. This CDR3 is CASKTTGAKNIQYF. The CDR3 DNA reads TGTGCCAGCAAAACGACAGGGGCCAAAAACATTCAGTACTTC.

The chain couples TRBV11-2 to TRBJ2-1; 12 bases align to TRBD2. This CDR3 is 16 amino acids long. Germline CDR1 and CDR2: SGHAT and FQNNGV. Losses at the gene ends were 1 base for V and 8 bases for J; bases not matched to a gene: 6. The CDR3 is CASSLVGSSGRDEQFF. The CDR3 coding sequence is TGTGCCAGCAGCTTAGTAGGATCTAGCGGGAGGGATGAGCAGTTCTTC. The whole variable domain, filled in from reference TRBV11-2 and TRBJ2-1, reads EAGVAQSPRYKIIEKRQSVAFWCNPISGHATLYWYQQILGQGPKLLIQFQNNGVVDDSQLPKDRFSAERLKGVDSTLKIQPAKLEDSAVYLCASSLVGSSGRDEQFFGPGTRLTVL.

J is TRBJ1-5 and V is TRBV19; the match to TRBD1 covers 8 bases. This CDR3 has 15 residues. Germline trimming cut 6 bases from V and 3 bases from J; bases unmatched to any gene: 7. Germline CDR1 is LNHDA and CDR2 is SQIVND (reference sequence). The CDR3 DNA sequence: TGTGCCAGTAGGGTACACAGGGGGACCAATCAGCCCCAGCATTTT. This codes for CASRVHRGTNQPQHF.

V gene TRBV15 combines with J gene TRBJ2-5, with a tentative D call TRBD1 (5 bases). The J call may be mistaken, given a closer DNA end match to TRBJ2-7. Germline CDR1 is LNHNV and CDR2 is YYDKDF (reference sequence). The CDR3 contains 15 residues. Here the CDR3 reads CATSRARSGPYEQYF. CDR3 DNA sequence: TGTGCCACCAGCAGAGCTAGGTCAGGGCCCTACGAGCAGTACTTC.

This clone was seen a handful of times. The chain couples TRBV5-1 to TRBJ1-3; D unclear. The V and J ends lost 1 base and 4 bases respectively, with 15 bases between them. Per the germline V gene, CDR1 is SGHRS and CDR2 is YFSETQ. This CDR3 contains 16 residues. As DNA, the CDR3 is TGCGCCAGCAGCTTGAACCCGGCGCGGGAAGGAAACACCATATATTTT. Translation gives CASSLNPAREGNTIYF.